This TCR beta chain was recovered during a study of blood T cell repertoires in COVID-19. On the study more broadly: Spain, Italy and the United States supplied samples that represented acute and convalescent COVID-19. Sample material is recorded as cDNA or gDNA derived from T cells, B-cell-depleted T cells, or PBMCs.

In the original analysis: Reference gene primer amplification gave estimated nucleated cell counts. The repertoire was sequenced with immunoSEQ multiplex PCR; TCRdb's copy has only in-frame clones and lacks some. That table gives V, J and clone size, and the DNA gave D and trimming. The data hold about 100,000 clones, with approximately 86% observed a single time. Germline V CDR1 and CDR2: LGHNA, YSLEER. Trimming pared 0 bases from V and 5 bases from J, leaving 8 bases between. The CDR3 is 15 amino acids. Sequenced material: peripheral blood. This TCR derives from an elderly man with acute or convalescent COVID-19. The chain is built from TRBV4-3 and TRBJ1-6; D remains ambiguous. The CDR3 coding sequence is TGCGCCAGCAGCCAAGACGGGTTGGATAATTCACCCCTCCACTTT. Translation: CASSQDGLDNSPLHF.